The rows below give T cell receptor beta chains drawn from one sample of a study of blood T cell repertoires in COVID-19. Profiled with immunoSEQ multiplex PCR; TCRdb holds only in-frame clones, not every one. The sample records about 280,000 clones, over 75% being singletons. Input material: peripheral blood. The receptor source for this set is a human donor in a cohort sampled during active COVID-19. Each CDR3 is given with its conserved first and last residue. D genes are given only for firm matches. Expanded clones get a size class; other rows say once, few or many, or leave the size out.

d_call: .
j_call: TRBJ1-4
v_call: TRBV28
clone_size: .
cdr3_nt: TGTGCCAGCAGTTTCGGCGGGAATGAAAAACTGTTTTTT
cdr3_aa: CASSFGGNEKLFF

d_call: TRBD2
j_call: TRBJ2-5
v_call: TRBV28
clone_size: .
cdr3_nt: TGTGCCAGCAGTGGGAGACTAGCGGGAGAAGAGACCCAGTACTTC
cdr3_aa: CASSGRLAGEETQYF

d_call: .
j_call: TRBJ1-4
v_call: TRBV5-5
clone_size: once
cdr3_nt: TGTGCCAGCAGCCTGGGACGTCCAGGGAAGGGGACTAATGAAAAACTGTTTTTT
cdr3_aa: CASSLGRPGKGTNEKLFF

d_call: .
j_call: TRBJ1-5
v_call: TRBV6-6
clone_size: .
cdr3_nt: TGTGCCAGCAACAGTCAGCCCCAGCATTTT
cdr3_aa: CASNSQPQHF

d_call: .
j_call: TRBJ1-4
v_call: TRBV2
clone_size: .
cdr3_nt: TGTGCCAGCCACTACAGGGCCGATTCAACTAATGAAAAACTGTTTTTT
cdr3_aa: CASHYRADSTNEKLFF

d_call: .
j_call: TRBJ1-5
v_call: TRBV2
clone_size: .
cdr3_nt: TGTGCCAGCAGTGAGGGCAGAATTAGCAATCAGCCCCAGCATTTT
cdr3_aa: CASSEGRISNQPQHF

d_call: TRBD2
j_call: TRBJ2-3
v_call: TRBV10-1
clone_size: .
cdr3_nt: TGCGCCAGCAGCCCCACTAGCGTTAACACAGATACGCAGTATTTT
cdr3_aa: CASSPTSVNTDTQYF

d_call: TRBD2
j_call: TRBJ2-7
v_call: TRBV27
clone_size: .
cdr3_nt: TGTGCCAGCAGGTCTAGTAGCGGGCTCAGGGACGAGCAGTACTTC
cdr3_aa: CASRSSSGLRDEQYF

d_call: .
j_call: TRBJ2-3
v_call: TRBV29-1
clone_size: .
cdr3_nt: TGCAGCGTTGTACGGGAGTCGGATACGCAGTATTTT
cdr3_aa: CSVVRESDTQYF

d_call: .
j_call: TRBJ1-6
v_call: TRBV18
clone_size: few
cdr3_nt: TGTGCCAGCTCGTACTCAGGCCCACCCGGCTCACCCCTCCACTTT
cdr3_aa: CASSYSGPPGSPLHF

d_call: .
j_call: TRBJ2-7
v_call: TRBV24-1
clone_size: .
cdr3_nt: TGTGCCACCAGTGATTCGAGGACAGCGGGACACGAGCAGTACTTC
cdr3_aa: CATSDSRTAGHEQYF

d_call: .
j_call: TRBJ2-7
v_call: TRBV18
clone_size: few
cdr3_nt: TGTGCCAGCTCATCCAGGACGGGGGCCTACGAGCAGTACTTC
cdr3_aa: CASSSRTGAYEQYF

d_call: .
j_call: TRBJ2-7
v_call: TRBV12-3/TRBV12-4
clone_size: .
cdr3_nt: TGTGCCAGCAGTTTCGGGTTTTCCTACGAGCAGTACTTC
cdr3_aa: CASSFGFSYEQYF

d_call: .
j_call: TRBJ2-5
v_call: TRBV15
clone_size: .
cdr3_nt: TGTGCCACCAGCAGAGAAACCCAGGGCGTCCAAGAGACCCAGTACTTC
cdr3_aa: CATSRETQGVQETQYF

d_call: .
j_call: TRBJ1-6
v_call: TRBV6-2/TRBV6-3
clone_size: .
cdr3_nt: TGTGCCAGCAGCCCACAAGGAGGGTTGAATTCACCCCTCCACTTT
cdr3_aa: CASSPQGGLNSPLHF

d_call: TRBD1
j_call: TRBJ2-2
v_call: TRBV7-2
clone_size: few
cdr3_nt: TGTGCCAGCAGCTTAGGCAGGGGGTACACCGGGGAGCTGTTTTTT
cdr3_aa: CASSLGRGYTGELFF

d_call: TRBD2
j_call: TRBJ2-2
v_call: TRBV5-6
clone_size: few
cdr3_nt: TGTGCCAGCATCCCCTGGGGGGGTTTAAACACCGGGGAGCTGTTTTTT
cdr3_aa: CASIPWGGLNTGELFF

d_call: TRBD2
j_call: TRBJ2-1
v_call: TRBV27
clone_size: few
cdr3_nt: TGTGCCAGCACCGCTTGGGGGACTAGCGGTGAGCAGTTCTTC
cdr3_aa: CASTAWGTSGEQFF

d_call: .
j_call: TRBJ1-3
v_call: TRBV12-3/TRBV12-4
clone_size: .
cdr3_nt: TGTGCCAGCAGTTCTCTCCCCCACACCATATATTTT
cdr3_aa: CASSSLPHTIYF

d_call: .
j_call: TRBJ2-2
v_call: TRBV27
clone_size: .
cdr3_nt: TGTGCCAGCAGTTTTGGTACAGGACTATTCACCGGGGAGCTGTTTTTT
cdr3_aa: CASSFGTGLFTGELFF

d_call: .
j_call: TRBJ1-2
v_call: TRBV3-1/TRBV3-2
clone_size: once
cdr3_nt: TGTGCCAGCAGCCAAGATATCAGGAAACCCCACTTC
cdr3_aa: CASSQDIRKPHF

d_call: TRBD2
j_call: TRBJ2-7
v_call: TRBV7-6
clone_size: once
cdr3_nt: TGTGCCAGCGCCGGGGGAACGGGACTAGCGGGCGAGCAGTACTTC
cdr3_aa: CASAGGTGLAGEQYF

d_call: .
j_call: TRBJ1-4
v_call: TRBV5-5
clone_size: .
cdr3_nt: TGTGCCAGCAGCCCCGACGGGGTCACAACTAATGAAAAACTGTTTTTT
cdr3_aa: CASSPDGVTTNEKLFF

d_call: .
j_call: TRBJ1-5
v_call: TRBV10-1
clone_size: few
cdr3_nt: TGCGCCAGCAGTCCTTCGCGAGTCGGGCCCCAGCATTTT
cdr3_aa: CASSPSRVGPQHF

d_call: .
j_call: TRBJ1-2
v_call: TRBV6-5
clone_size: .
cdr3_nt: TGTGCCAGCAGAAGTGATTTTCGGGGCTACACCTTC
cdr3_aa: CASRSDFRGYTF

d_call: .
j_call: TRBJ1-2
v_call: TRBV27
clone_size: .
cdr3_nt: TGTGCCAGCAGTTACGCAGGGGCCTATGGCTACACCTTC
cdr3_aa: CASSYAGAYGYTF

d_call: TRBD1
j_call: TRBJ2-2
v_call: TRBV14
clone_size: .
cdr3_nt: TGTGCCAGCAGCCGACAGGGGCACACCGGGGAGCTGTTTTTT
cdr3_aa: CASSRQGHTGELFF

d_call: TRBD1
j_call: TRBJ2-1
v_call: TRBV20-1
clone_size: .
cdr3_nt: TGCAGTGCTAGTGGCGGGACAGGGACAAGTGAGCAGTTCTTC
cdr3_aa: CSASGGTGTSEQFF